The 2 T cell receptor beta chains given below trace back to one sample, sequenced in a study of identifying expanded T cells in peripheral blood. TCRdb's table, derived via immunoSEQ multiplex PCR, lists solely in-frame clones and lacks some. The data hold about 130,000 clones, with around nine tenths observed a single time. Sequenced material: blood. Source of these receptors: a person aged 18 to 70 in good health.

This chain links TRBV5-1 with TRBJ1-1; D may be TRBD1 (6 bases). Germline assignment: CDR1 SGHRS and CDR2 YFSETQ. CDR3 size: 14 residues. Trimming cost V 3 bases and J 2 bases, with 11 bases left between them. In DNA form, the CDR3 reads TGCGCCAGCAGCTCAACAGGGACCAACACTGAAGCTTTCTTT. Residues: CASSSTGTNTEAFF. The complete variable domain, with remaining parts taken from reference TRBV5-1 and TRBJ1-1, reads KAGVTQTPRYLIKTRGQQVTLSCSPISGHRSVSWYQQTPGQGLQFLFEYFSETQRNKGNFPGRFSGRQFSNSRSEMNVSTLELGDSALYLCASSSTGTNTEAFFGQGTRLTVV.

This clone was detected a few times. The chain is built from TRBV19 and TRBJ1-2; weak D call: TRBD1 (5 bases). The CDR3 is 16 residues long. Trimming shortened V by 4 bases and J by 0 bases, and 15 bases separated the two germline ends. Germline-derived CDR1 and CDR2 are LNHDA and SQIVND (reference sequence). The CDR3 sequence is CASSRDGQAPNYGYTF. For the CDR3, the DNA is TGTGCCAGTAGTAGGGACGGACAAGCACCTAACTATGGCTACACCTTC.